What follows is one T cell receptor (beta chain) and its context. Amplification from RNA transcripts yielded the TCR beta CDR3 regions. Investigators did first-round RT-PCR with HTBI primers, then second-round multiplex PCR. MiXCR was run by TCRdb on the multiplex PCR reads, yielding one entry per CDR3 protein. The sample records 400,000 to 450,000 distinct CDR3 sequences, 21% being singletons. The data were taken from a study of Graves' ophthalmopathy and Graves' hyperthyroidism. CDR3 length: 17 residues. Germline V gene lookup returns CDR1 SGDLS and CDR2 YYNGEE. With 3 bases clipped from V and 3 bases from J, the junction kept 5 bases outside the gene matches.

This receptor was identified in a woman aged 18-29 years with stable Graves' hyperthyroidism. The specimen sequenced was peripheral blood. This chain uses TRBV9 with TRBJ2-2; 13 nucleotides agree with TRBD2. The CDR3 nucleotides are TGTGCCAGCAGCGAGGCCGGGACTAGCGGGGACACCGGGGAGCTGTTTTTT. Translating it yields CASSEAGTSGDTGELFF.